Below, 30 T cell receptor beta chains from the same sample are listed, as sequenced in a study of CD8+CD57+ T cells in acquired aplastic anemia. Genomic DNA acted as the template from which TCR beta VDJ combination and CDR3 sequence profiling were carried out. A single record per CDR3 protein comes from TCRdb applying MiXCR to the reads. This table holds around 250,000 distinct CDR3 sequences, roughly 80% found once. Before being chosen for sequencing, patients had shown CD8+CD57+ cell expansion by flow cytometry. Sequenced sample: sorted CD4+, CD8+, or CD8+CD57+ T cells (not recorded which) from PBMCs. These receptors came from a human donor with aplastic anemia.

As regards this clonotype: Germline is not matched at one junction end, which may reflect a read error. J is TRBJ2-3 and V is TRBV7-6, with D maybe TRBD1 (6 bases). The DNA end is more similar to TRBJ1-5, so the J call may be wrong. The germline CDR1 and CDR2 sequences are SGHVS and FNYEAQ. This CDR3 region has 14 residues. CDR3: CASSLEGHNEPQHF. DNA of the CDR3: TGTGCCAGCAGCTTAGAGGGACACAATGAGCCCCAGCATTTT.

Of note for this clonotype: Because the CDR3 is missing its conserved closing phenylalanine or tryptophan, this is likely a read error. It is unclear where the CDR3 begins or ends on the DNA, so no DNA is shown, and the CDR3 is as TCRdb lists it. CDR3 amino acids: CASRDGGTERQSS. The chain carries TRBV7-3 and TRBJ2-3; the table's D gene call, TRBD1, was not cross checked with the DNA. Germline CDR1 SGHTA, CDR2 FQGTGA. The CDR3 length equals 13 residues, ends included.

For this clonotype: The DNA is left out, because the CDR3 cannot be placed on it with certainty; the CDR3 is given as TCRdb lists it. The chain employs TRBV13 and TRBJ2-6; the table calls TRBD2, which could not be checked here. The CDR3 sequence runs 24 residues, both termini included. Germline CDR1 is PRHDT and CDR2 is FYEKMQ (reference sequence). Here the CDR3 reads CASSIYLCSVVRPGTSSGANVLTF.

This sequence joins TRBV5-6 and TRBJ2-3; D is possibly TRBD1 or TRBD2 (5 bases each). The germline V gene encodes CDR1 SGHDT and CDR2 YYEEEE. The CDR3 is 13 amino acids. V was clipped by 4 bases and J by 9 bases, with 15 bases between them. In DNA, the CDR3 is TGTGCCAGCAGCGTGGAGAGGGGCGCCACGCAGTATTTT. Protein product: CASSVERGATQYF.

The chain recombines TRBV11-2 with TRBJ2-4; tentative D call: TRBD2 (6 bases). The CDR3 totals 12 residues. Germline V CDR1 and CDR2: SGHAT, FQNNGV. V was clipped by 4 bases and J by 11 bases, with 12 bases between them. CDR3 in amino acids: CASSWGGGFQYF. CDR3 in DNA: TGTGCCAGCAGCTGGGGTGGAGGGTTTCAGTACTTC.

With regard to this clonotype: One end of the junction varies from germline; a read error may be responsible. The chain's CDR3 is CASSESGEQGAAYF. As DNA, the CDR3 is TGTGCCAGCAGTGAATCGGGCGAGCAGGGGGCAGCTTACTTT. This rearrangement joins TRBV15 to TRBJ1-1; 8 bases are shared with TRBD1. The CDR3 contains 14 residues. Germline loops: CDR1 LNHNV, CDR2 YYDKDF (reference sequence).

In regard to this clonotype: The junction departs from germline at one end; a sequencing error may be responsible. The chain combines TRBV7-8 with TRBJ2-5; no definite D call. Germline-derived CDR1 and CDR2 are SGHVS and FQNEAQ. This CDR3 comprises 14 residues. CDR3 sequence: CASSMGPNQETQSF. As DNA, the CDR3 is TGTGCCAGCAGCATGGGTCCAAACCAAGAAACCCAGTCCTTC.

As regards this clonotype: It is unclear where the CDR3 begins or ends on the DNA, so no DNA is shown, and the CDR3 is as TCRdb lists it. V gene TRBV19 combines with J gene TRBJ2-3; the table gives TRBD1 as D, unverified against the DNA. Germline CDR1 is LNHDA and CDR2 is SQIVND (reference sequence). Termini included, the CDR3 measures 14 amino acids. CDR3 loop: CASSVGGGTDKQYF.

V and J are TRBV20-1 and TRBJ2-5, with TRBD2 matching 14 bases. V lost 4 bases and J lost 7; bases outside the gene matches: 8. CDR1 and CDR2 from the germline V gene are DFQATT and SNEGSKA (reference sequence). The CDR3 runs to 15 residues. Here the CDR3 DNA reads TGCAGTGCTAACGGACTAGCGGGGGGCGAAGGGACCCAGTACTTC. Translating gives CSANGLAGGEGTQYF.

Worth noting for this clonotype: At one boundary the junction diverges from the germline segment, which might be a read error. CDR3 protein: CASRSHGRGDTEALF. The CDR3 DNA reads TGTGCCAGCAGGTCTCACGGACGGGGGGACACTGAAGCTCTCTTT. V and J are TRBV6-6 and TRBJ1-1, with a possible D match to TRBD1 (6 bases). Germline lookup yields CDR1 MNHNY and CDR2 SVGAGI (reference sequence). This CDR3 spans 15 amino acids.

This clonotype has a count of ten or more. V is TRBV5-6 and J is TRBJ2-7, with D hard to call. CDR1 and CDR2 from the germline V gene are SGHDT and YYEEEE. CDR3 length equals 14 residues. The V and J ends lost 4 bases and 2 bases respectively, with 13 bases between them. The CDR3 loop reads CASSHTDGAYEQYF. CDR3 sequence (DNA): TGTGCCAGCAGCCATACAGACGGTGCCTACGAGCAGTACTTC.

About this clonotype: Given the absence of the conserved phenylalanine or tryptophan at the CDR3 end, a read error is likely. No DNA is shown, since the ends of the CDR3 on it are uncertain; the CDR3 is the one TCRdb lists. The chain joins TRBV7-9 to TRBJ2-3; the table's D call, TRBD1, was not checked against the DNA. Germline values: CDR1 SEHNR, CDR2 FQNEAQ (reference sequence). The CDR3 has 13 residues if both end residues are counted. CDR3 protein: CASSFGSSGASDE.

Notes on this clonotype: A much more abundant neighbour one base away suggests this may be a read error. The CDR3 does not end in the conserved phenylalanine or tryptophan, so this is likely a read error. Because the CDR3's place on the DNA is in doubt, the DNA is left out and the CDR3 is given as listed by TCRdb. The rearrangement uses TRBV2 and TRBJ2-5; the D call in the table, TRBD1, was not verified against the DNA. The CDR3 extends over 15 residues, inclusive of both ends. Germline V CDR1 and CDR2: SNHLY, FYNNEI. CDR3 amino acids: CASGDGGTDTQYLDP.

The J gene is TRBJ2-1, the V gene TRBV5-2. TRBV5-2 is annotated as a pseudogene. The CDR3 sequence is 14 residues long. In DNA, the CDR3 is TGTGCCACCACCGGAGGCAGCGTCCACGAGGCGCAGTTCTTC. Its translation is CATTGGSVHEAQFF.

The gene calls are TRBV9 and TRBJ1-4, with 8 bases that match TRBD1. The V and J ends lost 0 bases and 6 bases, in that order; junction bases with no gene match: 7. CDR3 length: 16 amino acids. CDR1 and CDR2 (germline): SGDLS, YYNGEE. The CDR3 DNA reads TGTGCCAGCAGCGTAGCCCCCTCGACAGGGGATGAAAAACTGTTTTTT. Translating it yields CASSVAPSTGDEKLFF.

This clonotype was seen just once. Given a much more abundant clone one base away, this may be a read error. The J gene is TRBJ2-6, the V gene TRBV7-9, with TRBD2 identical over 9 bases. Trimming removed 3 bases from V and 18 bases from J; junction bases left unmatched: 18. This CDR3 is 16 amino acids long. In germline, CDR1 is SEHNR, CDR2 FQNEAQ (reference sequence). CDR3 region: CASSFERSGGSDEPTF. In DNA, the CDR3 is TGTGCCAGCAGCTTTGAAAGAAGCGGGGGGAGCGATGAGCCGACTTTC.

The V call is TRBV7-8, the J call TRBJ2-7; 8 positions match TRBD2. Germline assignment: CDR1 SGHVS and CDR2 FQNEAQ. CDR3 length equals 18 residues. The J segment lost 4 bases and the V segment lost 3 bases, leaving 17 bases of the junction unmatched. The CDR3 bases are TGTGCCAGCAGCTTTGCGGGAGGCCGGGCAGCCCAGTATTACGAGCAGTACGTC. This gives the protein CASSFAGGRAAQYYEQYV.

A remark on this clonotype: A junction boundary mismatches the germline segment, possibly from a read error. The chain carries TRBV2 and TRBJ1-2, with a tentative D call TRBD1 (5 bases). The CDR3 has 15 amino acids. Per the germline V gene, CDR1 is SNHLY and CDR2 is FYNNEI. The CDR3 region is CAGSSQGPANYGYTF. The DNA of the CDR3 is TGTGCCGGCAGTAGCCAGGGTCCAGCTAACTATGGCTACACCTTC.

Turning to this clonotype: A junction boundary mismatches the germline segment, possibly from a read error. V gene TRBV15 combines with J gene TRBJ2-3; TRBD2 agrees at 8 bases. Per germline, CDR1 LNHNV and CDR2 YYDKDF (reference sequence). This CDR3 region has 14 residues. CDR3 sequence: CASSVAGRPYTQYF. The CDR3 region has the DNA TGTGCCAGCAGCGTAGCGGGACGACCCTATACGCAGTATTTT.

The chain employs TRBV11-3 and TRBJ2-1, with D tentatively TRBD1 (7 bases). CDR1 SGHNT and CDR2 YENEEA come from the germline V gene. There are 17 residues in the CDR3. Trimming removed 0 bases at V and 6 bases at J, with 18 bases between. CDR3 sequence: CASSLDLTGTSSNEQFF. CDR3 nucleotide sequence: TGTGCCAGCAGCTTAGATCTGACAGGGACTTCTTCCAATGAGCAGTTCTTC.

The chain couples TRBV7-8 to TRBJ1-5, with TRBD1 matching over 7 bases. Germline V gene sequence: CDR1 SGHVS, CDR2 FQNEAQ. V was pared by 4 bases and J by 5 bases, with 11 bases of the junction left unmatched. CDR3 size: 16 residues. CDR3 nucleotide sequence: TGTGCCAGCAGCTATGGACGGGACAGCCGCGATCAGCCCCAGCATTTT. It translates to CASSYGRDSRDQPQHF.

This clonotype was seen only once. The rearrangement links TRBV9 to TRBJ1-2, with unresolved D. Per germline, CDR1 SGDLS and CDR2 YYNGEE. The CDR3 runs 16 residues. V gave up 4 bases and J gave up 7 bases, with 23 bases separating them. The CDR3 here is CASSLERDGHFFGYTF. In DNA, the CDR3 is TGTGCCAGCAGCTTGGAGAGAGACGGGCACTTTTTTGGCTACACCTTC.

V is TRBV11-3 and J is TRBJ1-1, with D possibly being TRBD1 (6 bases). The CDR3 runs to 17 residues. Per germline, CDR1 SGHNT and CDR2 YENEEA. The germline V and J ends were trimmed by 0 bases and 2 bases, with 16 bases remaining between them. The CDR3 loop reads CASSLDLTGTTNTEAFF. CDR3 in DNA: TGTGCCAGCAGCTTAGATCTAACAGGGACGACCAACACTGAAGCTTTCTTT.

The chain uses TRBV5-5 and TRBJ2-5; D is unresolved. V was shortened by 1 base and J by 2 bases, with 9 bases between the two germline ends. Per the germline V gene, CDR1 is SGHKS and CDR2 is YYEKEE (reference sequence). The CDR3 is made up of 14 amino acids. CDR3: CASSLFSEQETQYF. CDR3 DNA sequence: TGTGCCAGCAGCTTGTTCAGCGAGCAAGAGACCCAGTACTTC. Full variable domain (remainder filled in from reference TRBV5-5 and TRBJ2-5): DAGVTQSPTHLIKTRGQQVTLRCSPISGHKSVSWYQQVLGQGPQFIFQYYEKEERGRGNFPDRFSARQFPNYSSELNVNALLLGDSALYLCASSLFSEQETQYFGPGTRLLVL.

V is TRBV9 and J is TRBJ1-2; no firm D call. The length of the CDR3 is 12 residues. The V end lost 4 bases, the J end lost 9 bases, and 13 bases lay between the germline ends. Germline-derived CDR1 and CDR2 are SGDLS and YYNGEE. The CDR3 sequence: CASSLGAESYTF. CDR3 nucleotide sequence: TGTGCCAGCAGCTTAGGTGCAGAAAGCTACACCTTC.

The chain combines TRBV7-4 with TRBJ1-1, with a tentative D call TRBD1 (6 bases). The CDR3 sequence is 15 residues long. Germline CDR1 and CDR2: SGHVT and SQSDAQ. With 5 bases removed from V and 10 bases from J, the gap between germline ends came to 23 bases. DNA for the CDR3: TGTGCCAGCAGCGTAGATGTGACAGGCAACACGGCAGCTTTCTTT. Its protein product is CASSVDVTGNTAAFF.

The V and J genes are TRBV9 and TRBJ2-1, with D tentatively TRBD1 or TRBD2 (5 bases each). The DNA end is more similar to TRBJ2-7, so the J call may be wrong. From germline, CDR1 is SGDLS and CDR2 YYNGEE. The CDR3 consists of 12 residues. The CDR3, as DNA: TGTGCCAGCAGTCTATATGGGGGTGAGCAGTACTTC. This codes for CASSLYGGEQYF.

The CDR3 sequence: CASSLIQGLSDTEAFF. CDR3 nucleotide sequence: TGTGCCAGCAGCTTAATACAGGGGCTGAGTGACACTGAAGCTTTCTTT. J is TRBJ1-1 and V is TRBV7-2, with TRBD1 matching 7 bases. J was trimmed by 3 bases and V by 2 bases; bases with no gene match: 9. The germline gives CDR1 SGHTA, CDR2 FQGNSA. The CDR3 length is 16 residues.

V is TRBV19 and J is TRBJ2-7, with D perhaps assigned TRBD1 or TRBD2 (7 bases each). This CDR3 comprises 16 residues. CDR1 is LNHDA and CDR2 is SQIVND in the germline V gene (reference sequence). Trimming left V 9 bases short and J 6 bases short, with 27 bases between. In DNA form, the CDR3 reads TGTGCCAGCAGGACGGGGGGACAGACCAACAAGGCCGAGCAGTACGTC. It is translated as CASRTGGQTNKAEQYV.

Worth noting for this clonotype: A junction end diverges from the germline sequence, so it may reflect a read error. The genes are TRBV15 and TRBJ2-1; tentative D call: TRBD1 (5 bases). This CDR3 spans 15 amino acids. Germline V lookup: CDR1 LNHNV, CDR2 YYDKDF (reference sequence). Written as DNA, the CDR3 is TGCGCCAGCAGCCAAAGGGTGGACAACGGGAATGAGCAGTTCTTC. Translating it yields CASSQRVDNGNEQFF.